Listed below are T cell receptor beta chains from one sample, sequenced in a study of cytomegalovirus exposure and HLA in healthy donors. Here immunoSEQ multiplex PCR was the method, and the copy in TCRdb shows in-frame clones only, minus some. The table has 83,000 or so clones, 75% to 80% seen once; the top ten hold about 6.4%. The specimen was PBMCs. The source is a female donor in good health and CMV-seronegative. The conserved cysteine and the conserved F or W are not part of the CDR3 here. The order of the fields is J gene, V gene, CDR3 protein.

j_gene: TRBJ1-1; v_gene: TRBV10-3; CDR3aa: ATAPPGQGSLNTEAF
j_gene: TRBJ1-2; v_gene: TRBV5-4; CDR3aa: ASSLAQTGTDGYT
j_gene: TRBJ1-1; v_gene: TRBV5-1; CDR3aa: ASSLRVIGDTEAF
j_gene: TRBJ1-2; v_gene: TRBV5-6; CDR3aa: ASSFTEFNYGYT
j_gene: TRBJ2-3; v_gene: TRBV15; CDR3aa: ATSTFTDTQY
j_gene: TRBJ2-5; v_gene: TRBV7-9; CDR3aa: ASSFSGDETQY
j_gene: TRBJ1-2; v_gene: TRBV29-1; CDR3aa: SVGGWPGYGYT
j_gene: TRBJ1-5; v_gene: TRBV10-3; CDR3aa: AISADRGLRRGPNQPQH
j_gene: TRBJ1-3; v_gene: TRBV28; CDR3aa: ASRIRGLGNTIY
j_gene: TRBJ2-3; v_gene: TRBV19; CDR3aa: ASTPQGATDTQY
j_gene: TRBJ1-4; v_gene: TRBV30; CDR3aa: AWSVGVGTGRNEKLF
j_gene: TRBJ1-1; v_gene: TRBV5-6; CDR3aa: ASSLPRTVWANTEAF
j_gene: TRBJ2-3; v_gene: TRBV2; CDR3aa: ASSEAGSTDTQY
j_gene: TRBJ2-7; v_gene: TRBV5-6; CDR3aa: ASSGPLGLTYEQY
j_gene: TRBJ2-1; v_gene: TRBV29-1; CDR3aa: SVEVGAVYNEQF
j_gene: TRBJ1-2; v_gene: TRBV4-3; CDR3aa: ASSPEEVAGGSGYT
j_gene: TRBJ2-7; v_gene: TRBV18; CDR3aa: ASSPGLHYEQY
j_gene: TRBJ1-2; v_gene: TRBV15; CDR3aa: ATSREGGLHGYT
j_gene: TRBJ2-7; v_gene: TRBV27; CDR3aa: ASSLKGTEDYEQY
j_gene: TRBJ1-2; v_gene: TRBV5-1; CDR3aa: ASSPGQGSGYT
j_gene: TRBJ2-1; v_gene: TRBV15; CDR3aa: ATSRDRLPNNEQF
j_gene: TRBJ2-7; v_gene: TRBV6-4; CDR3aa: ASSPQDGVEQY
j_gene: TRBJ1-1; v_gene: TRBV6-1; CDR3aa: ASRENSGAF
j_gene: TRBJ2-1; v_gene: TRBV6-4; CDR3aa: ASSGTGGGSYNEQF
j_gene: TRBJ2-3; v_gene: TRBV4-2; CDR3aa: ASSPASGGFTDTQY